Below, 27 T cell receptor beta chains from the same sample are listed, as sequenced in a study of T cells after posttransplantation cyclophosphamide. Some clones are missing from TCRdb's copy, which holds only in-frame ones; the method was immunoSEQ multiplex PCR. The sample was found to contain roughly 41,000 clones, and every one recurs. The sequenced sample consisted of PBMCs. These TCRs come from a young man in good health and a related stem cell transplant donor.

CDR3 in amino acids: CASSENTSGGSDTQYF. In nucleotides, the CDR3 is TGTGCCAGCAGTGAAAACACTAGCGGGGGTTCAGATACGCAGTATTTT. J is TRBJ2-3 and V is TRBV6-1; 11 nucleotides agree with TRBD2. The germline V gene has CDR1 MNHNS and CDR2 SASEGT. The J segment lost 4 bases and the V segment lost 2 bases, leaving 5 bases of the junction unmatched. This CDR3 is 16 amino acids long.

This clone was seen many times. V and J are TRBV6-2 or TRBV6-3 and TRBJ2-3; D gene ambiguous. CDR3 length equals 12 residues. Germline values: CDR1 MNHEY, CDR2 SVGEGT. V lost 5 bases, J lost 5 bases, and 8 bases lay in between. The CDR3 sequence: CASSPVRDTQYF. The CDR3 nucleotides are TGTGCCAGCAGTCCGGTACGAGATACGCAGTATTTT.

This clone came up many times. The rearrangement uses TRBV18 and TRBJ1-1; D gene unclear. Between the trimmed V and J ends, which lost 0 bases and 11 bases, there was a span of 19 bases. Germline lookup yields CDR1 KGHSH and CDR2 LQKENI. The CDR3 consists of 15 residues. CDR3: CASSPPTGNGPAAFF. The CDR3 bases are TGTGCCAGCTCACCACCGACGGGGAATGGACCCGCGGCTTTCTTT.

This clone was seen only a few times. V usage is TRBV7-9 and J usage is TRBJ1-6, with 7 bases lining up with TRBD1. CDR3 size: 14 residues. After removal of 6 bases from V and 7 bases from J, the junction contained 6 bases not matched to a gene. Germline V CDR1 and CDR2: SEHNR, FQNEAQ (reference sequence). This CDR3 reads CASRTTGENSPLHF. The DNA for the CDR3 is TGTGCCAGCAGAACCACAGGGGAGAATTCACCCCTCCACTTT.

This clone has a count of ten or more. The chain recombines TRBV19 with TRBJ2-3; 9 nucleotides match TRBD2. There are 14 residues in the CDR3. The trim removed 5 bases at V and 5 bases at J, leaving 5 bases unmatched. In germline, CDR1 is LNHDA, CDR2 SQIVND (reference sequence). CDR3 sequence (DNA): TGTGCCAGTAGTTGGATAGCGGGGGAAGATACGCAGTATTTT. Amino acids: CASSWIAGEDTQYF.

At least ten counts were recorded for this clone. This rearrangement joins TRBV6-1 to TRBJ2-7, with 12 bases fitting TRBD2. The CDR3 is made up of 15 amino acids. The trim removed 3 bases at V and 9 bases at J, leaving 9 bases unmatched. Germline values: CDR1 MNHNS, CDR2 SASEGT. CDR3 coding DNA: TGTGCCAGCAGTGAGTCCTCTAGCGGGGGGGCTGGGCAGTACTTC. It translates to CASSESSSGGAGQYF.

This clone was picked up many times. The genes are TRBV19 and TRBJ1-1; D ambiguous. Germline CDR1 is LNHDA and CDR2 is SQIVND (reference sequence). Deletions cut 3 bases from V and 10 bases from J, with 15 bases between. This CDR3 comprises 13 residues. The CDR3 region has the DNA TGTGCCAGTAGTATCTCTAGGAATACGGCAGCTTTCTTT. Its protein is CASSISRNTAAFF.

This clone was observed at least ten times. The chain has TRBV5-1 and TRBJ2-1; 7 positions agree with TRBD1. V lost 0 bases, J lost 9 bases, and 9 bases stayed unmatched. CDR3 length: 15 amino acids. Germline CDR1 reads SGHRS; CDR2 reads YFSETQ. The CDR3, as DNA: TGCGCCAGCAGCTTGGCATTGGGGACAGTAAGTGAGCAGTTCTTC. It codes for CASSLALGTVSEQFF.

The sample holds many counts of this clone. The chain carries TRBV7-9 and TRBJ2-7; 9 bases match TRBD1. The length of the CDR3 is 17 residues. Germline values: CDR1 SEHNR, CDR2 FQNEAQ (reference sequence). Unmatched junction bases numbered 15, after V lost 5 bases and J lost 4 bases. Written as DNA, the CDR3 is TGTGCCAGCAGCCCAGGAGACAACAACAGGGGGCGTTACGAGCAGTACTTC. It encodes CASSPGDNNRGRYEQYF. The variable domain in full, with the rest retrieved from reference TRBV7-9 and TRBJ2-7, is DTGVSQNPRHKITKRGQNVTFRCDPISEHNRLYWYRQTLGQGPEFLTYFQNEAQLEKSRLLSDRFSAERPKGSFSTLEIQRTEQGDSAMYLCASSPGDNNRGRYEQYFGPGTRLTVT.

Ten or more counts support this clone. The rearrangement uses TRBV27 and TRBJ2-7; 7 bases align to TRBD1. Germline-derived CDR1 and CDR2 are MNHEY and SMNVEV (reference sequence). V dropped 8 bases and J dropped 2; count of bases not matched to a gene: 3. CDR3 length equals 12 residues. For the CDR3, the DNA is TGTGCCAGCGCCACAGGGGCCTACGAGCAGTACTTC. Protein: CASATGAYEQYF.

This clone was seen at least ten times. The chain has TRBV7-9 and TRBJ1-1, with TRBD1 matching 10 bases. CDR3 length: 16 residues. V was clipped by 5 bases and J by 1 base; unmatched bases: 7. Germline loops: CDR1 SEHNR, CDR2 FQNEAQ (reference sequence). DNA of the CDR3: TGTGCCAGCAGCCCGGGACAGGGGAGTGAGAACACTGAAGCTTTCTTT. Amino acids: CASSPGQGSENTEAFF.

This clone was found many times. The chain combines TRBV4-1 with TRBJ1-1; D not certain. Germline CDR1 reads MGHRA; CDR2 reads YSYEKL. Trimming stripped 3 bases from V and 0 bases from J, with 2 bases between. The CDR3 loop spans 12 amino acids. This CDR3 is CASSHMNTEAFF. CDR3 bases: TGCGCCAGCAGCCATATGAACACTGAAGCTTTCTTT.

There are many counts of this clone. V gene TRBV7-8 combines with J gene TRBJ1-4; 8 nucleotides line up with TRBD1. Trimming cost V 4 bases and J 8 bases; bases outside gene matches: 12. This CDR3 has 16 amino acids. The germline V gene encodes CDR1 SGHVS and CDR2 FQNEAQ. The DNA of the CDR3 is TGTGCCAGCAGCTATAGCACAGGGGGGATCAAGGAAAAACTGTTTTTT. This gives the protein CASSYSTGGIKEKLFF.

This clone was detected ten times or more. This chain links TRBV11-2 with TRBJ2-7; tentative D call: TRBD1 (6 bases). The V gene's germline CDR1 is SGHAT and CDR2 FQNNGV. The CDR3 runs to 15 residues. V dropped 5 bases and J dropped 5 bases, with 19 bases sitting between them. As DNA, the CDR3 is TGTGCCAGCAGCCCTGAGCGGTTGGGGGCAAACGAGCAGTACTTC. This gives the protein CASSPERLGANEQYF.

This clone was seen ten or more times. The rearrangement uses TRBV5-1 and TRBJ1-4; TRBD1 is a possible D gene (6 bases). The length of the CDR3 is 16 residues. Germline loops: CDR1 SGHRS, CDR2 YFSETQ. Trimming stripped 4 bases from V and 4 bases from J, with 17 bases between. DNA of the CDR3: TGCGCCAGCAGCCCTTACGGACAGAAGATTAATGAAAAACTGTTTTTT. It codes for CASSPYGQKINEKLFF.

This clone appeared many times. The CDR3 spells CASSSDRGTGELFF. In DNA, the CDR3 is TGTGCCAGCAGCTCGGACAGGGGGACCGGGGAGCTGTTTTTT. The rearrangement joins TRBV7-2 to TRBJ2-2, with 10 positions matching TRBD1. This CDR3 has 14 residues. Trimming at V came to 4 bases and at J to 5 bases, leaving 1 base not matched to a gene. In germline, CDR1 is SGHTA, CDR2 FQGNSA.

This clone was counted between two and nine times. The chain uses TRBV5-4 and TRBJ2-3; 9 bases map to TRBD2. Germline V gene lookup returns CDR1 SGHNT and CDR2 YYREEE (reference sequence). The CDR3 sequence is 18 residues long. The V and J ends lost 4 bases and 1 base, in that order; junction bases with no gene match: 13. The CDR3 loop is CASSLGSGLAGRTDTQYF. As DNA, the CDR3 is TGTGCCAGCAGCCTGGGGTCGGGGCTAGCGGGGCGCACAGATACGCAGTATTTT.

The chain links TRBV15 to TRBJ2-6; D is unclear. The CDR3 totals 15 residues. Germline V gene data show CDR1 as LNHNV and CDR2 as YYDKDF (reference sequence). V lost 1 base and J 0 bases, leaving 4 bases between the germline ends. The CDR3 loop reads CATSRGLSGANVLTF. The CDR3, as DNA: TGTGCCACCAGCAGAGGACTCTCTGGGGCCAACGTCCTGACTTTC.

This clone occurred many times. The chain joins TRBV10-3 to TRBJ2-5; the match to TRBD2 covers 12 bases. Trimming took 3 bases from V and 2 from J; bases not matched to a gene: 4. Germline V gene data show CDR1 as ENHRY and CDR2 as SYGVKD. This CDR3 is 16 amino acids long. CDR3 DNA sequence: TGTGCCATCAGTGAATCTAGCGGGGGGGTACAAGAGACCCAGTACTTC. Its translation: CAISESSGGVQETQYF.

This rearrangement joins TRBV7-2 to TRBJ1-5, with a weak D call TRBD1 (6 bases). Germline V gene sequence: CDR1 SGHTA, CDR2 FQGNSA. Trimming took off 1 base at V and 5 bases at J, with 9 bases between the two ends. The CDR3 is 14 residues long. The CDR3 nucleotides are TGTGCCAGCAGCTTAGGGACAGCACATCAGCCCCAGCATTTT. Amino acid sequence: CASSLGTAHQPQHF.

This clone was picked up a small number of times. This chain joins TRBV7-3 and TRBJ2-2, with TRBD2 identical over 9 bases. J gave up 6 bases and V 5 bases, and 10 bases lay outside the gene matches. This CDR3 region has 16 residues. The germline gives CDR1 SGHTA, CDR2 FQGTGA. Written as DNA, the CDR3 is TGTGCCAGCAGCGCTTTAGCGGGGGCGGTCGCCGGGGAGCTGTTTTTT. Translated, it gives CASSALAGAVAGELFF.

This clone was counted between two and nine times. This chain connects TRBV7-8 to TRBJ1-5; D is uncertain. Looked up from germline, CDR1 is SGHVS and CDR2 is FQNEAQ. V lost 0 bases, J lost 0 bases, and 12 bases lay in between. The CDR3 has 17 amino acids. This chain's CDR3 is CASSLAPLRGSNQPQHF. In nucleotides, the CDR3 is TGTGCCAGCAGCTTAGCGCCGTTACGGGGTAGCAATCAGCCCCAGCATTTT.

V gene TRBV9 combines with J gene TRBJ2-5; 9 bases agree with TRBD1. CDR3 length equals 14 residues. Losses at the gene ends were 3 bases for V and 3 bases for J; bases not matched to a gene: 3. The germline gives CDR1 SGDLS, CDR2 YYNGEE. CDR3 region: CASSEGQGKETQYF. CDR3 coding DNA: TGTGCCAGCAGCGAAGGACAGGGGAAAGAGACCCAGTACTTC.

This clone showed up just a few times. The CDR3 bases are TGTGCCAGCAGCTTGGTAGGGGGTCCCACCTACGAGCAGTACTTC. As protein: CASSLVGGPTYEQYF. The V and J genes are TRBV5-4 and TRBJ2-7; perhaps TRBD1 as D (6 bases). The CDR3 consists of 15 residues. V lost 0 bases, J lost 2 bases, and 12 bases lay in between. CDR1 is SGHNT, CDR2 YYREEE, per germline (reference sequence).

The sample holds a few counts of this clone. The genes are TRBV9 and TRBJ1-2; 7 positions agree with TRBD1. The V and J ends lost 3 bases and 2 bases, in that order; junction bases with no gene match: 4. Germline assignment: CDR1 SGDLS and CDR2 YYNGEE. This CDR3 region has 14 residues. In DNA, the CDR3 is TGTGCCAGCAGCGACTTCAGGGGGAACTATGGCTACACCTTC. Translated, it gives CASSDFRGNYGYTF.

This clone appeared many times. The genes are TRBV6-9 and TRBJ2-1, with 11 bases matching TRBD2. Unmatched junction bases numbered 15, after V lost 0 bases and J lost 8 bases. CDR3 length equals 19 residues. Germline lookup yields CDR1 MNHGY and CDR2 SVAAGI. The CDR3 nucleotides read TGTGCCAGCAGTTATTCAGGACTAGCGGGCTTGAGCCTGTTCCATGAGCAGTTCTTC. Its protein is CASSYSGLAGLSLFHEQFF.

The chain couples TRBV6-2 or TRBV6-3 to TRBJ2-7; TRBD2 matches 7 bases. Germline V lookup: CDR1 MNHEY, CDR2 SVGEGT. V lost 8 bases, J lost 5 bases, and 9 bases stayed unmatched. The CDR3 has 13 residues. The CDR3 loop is CASANGGKNEQYF. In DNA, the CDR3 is TGTGCCAGCGCCAACGGGGGGAAGAACGAGCAGTACTTC.